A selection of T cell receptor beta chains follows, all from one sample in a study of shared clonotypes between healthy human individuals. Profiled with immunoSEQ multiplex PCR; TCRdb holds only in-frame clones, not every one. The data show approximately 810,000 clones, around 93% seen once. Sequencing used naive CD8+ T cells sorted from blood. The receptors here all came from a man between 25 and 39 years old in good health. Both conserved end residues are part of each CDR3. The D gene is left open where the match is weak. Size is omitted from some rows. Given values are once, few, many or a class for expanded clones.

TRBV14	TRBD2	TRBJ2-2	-	TGTGCCAGCAGCCAAAGCTGGGGGGGTCCCGGGGAGCTGTTTTTT	CASSQSWGGPGELFF
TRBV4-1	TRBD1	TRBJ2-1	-	TGCGCCAGCAGCCACGCAGGGGGCCAGGGGGGTGAGCAGTTCTTC	CASSHAGGQGGEQFF
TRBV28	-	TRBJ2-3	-	TGTGCCAGCAGTTACACCCGGGAGGATACGCAGTATTTT	CASSYTREDTQYF
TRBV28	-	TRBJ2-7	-	TGTGCCAAGAGCCCGGGTTCCTACGAGCAGTACTTC	CAKSPGSYEQYF
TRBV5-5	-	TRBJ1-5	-	TGTGCCAGCAGCTTGGTGGGGGGCTCGATGCGGCCCCAGCATTTT	CASSLVGGSMRPQHF
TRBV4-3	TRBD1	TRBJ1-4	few	TGCGCCAGCAGCCACCGGACAGGCGAAAAACTGTTTTTT	CASSHRTGEKLFF
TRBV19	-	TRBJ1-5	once	TGTGCCAGTAGTACAAGGCCGGGGCTCCATCAGCCCCAGCATTTT	CASSTRPGLHQPQHF
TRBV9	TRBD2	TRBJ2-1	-	TGTGCCAGCAGCGCGGGGACTAGCGGGAGTAATGAGCAGTTCTTC	CASSAGTSGSNEQFF
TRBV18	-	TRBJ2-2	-	TGTGCCAGCTCACCCAGCGGGCCAACGAACACCGGGGAGCTGTTTTTT	CASSPSGPTNTGELFF
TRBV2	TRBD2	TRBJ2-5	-	TGTGCCAGCGAAGCGGGAGTGATCCGGGGTGAGACCCAGTACTTC	CASEAGVIRGETQYF
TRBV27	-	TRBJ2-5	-	TGTGCCAGCGCGAGCAATTCCTGGGGGGACTTTGAGACCCAGTACTTC	CASASNSWGDFETQYF
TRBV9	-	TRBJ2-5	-	TGTGCCAGCAGCGTGGACAGCCCAGAGACCCAGTACTTC	CASSVDSPETQYF
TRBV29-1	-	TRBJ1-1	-	TGCAGCGTTGATGGGGGGGAGGACACTGAAGCTTTCTTT	CSVDGGEDTEAFF
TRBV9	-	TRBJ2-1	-	TGTGCCAGCATGTCTAGCAGGGGGGTCTACAATGAGCAGTTCTTC	CASMSSRGVYNEQFF
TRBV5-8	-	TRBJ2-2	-	TGTGCCAGCAGCTTGTTTTTGCGGGAAGAGACAAACGGGGAGCTGTTTTTT	CASSLFLREETNGELFF
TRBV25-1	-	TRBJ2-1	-	TGTGCCAGCAGTGACAAGCGGACACCGTACAATGAGCAGTTCTTC	CASSDKRTPYNEQFF
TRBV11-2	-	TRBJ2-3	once	TGTGCCAGCAGCTTAGGCGTGAGACTCTCTAGCACAGATACGCAGTATTTT	CASSLGVRLSSTDTQYF
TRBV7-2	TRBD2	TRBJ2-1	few	TGTGCCAGCAGCCGTCGGGGCTTGTCTAGCGGGAGACTTTTGAATGAGCAGTTCTTC	CASSRRGLSSGRLLNEQFF
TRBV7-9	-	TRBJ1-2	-	TGTGCCAGCAGCTCCCACCTGTTAGGTGTCTTGCATGGCTACACCTTC	CASSSHLLGVLHGYTF
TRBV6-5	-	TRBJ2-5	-	TGTGCCAGCAGTTACTCCGGAGAAGAGACCCAGTACTTC	CASSYSGEETQYF
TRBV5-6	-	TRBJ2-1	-	TGTGCCAGCAGCGGTCCGCTGCTGGGAAAATACAATGAGCAGTTCTTC	CASSGPLLGKYNEQFF
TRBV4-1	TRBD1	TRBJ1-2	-	TGCGCCAGCAGCCAACCCGGACAGGGGCCGCGAAGGGGCTACACCTTC	CASSQPGQGPRRGYTF
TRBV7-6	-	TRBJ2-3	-	TGTGCCAGCAGCTTAGTGGAGGGGGATACGCAGTATTTT	CASSLVEGDTQYF
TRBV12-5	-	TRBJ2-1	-	TGTGCTAGTGGTTCTCCGGACTCCCCCATAGGGAATGAGCAGTTCTTC	CASGSPDSPIGNEQFF
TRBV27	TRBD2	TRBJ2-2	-	TGTGCCAGCACCCCCGGGGGAGGGTATAGCGGGGAGCTGTTTTTT	CASTPGGGYSGELFF
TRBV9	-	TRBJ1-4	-	TGTGCCAGCAGCGTAGAGGGGGGAAGTCTCGGTGAAAAACTGTTTTTT	CASSVEGGSLGEKLFF
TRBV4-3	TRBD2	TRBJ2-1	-	TGCGCCAGCAGCCAAGATCGTTCGGGAGGGCCCTACAATGAGCAGTTCTTC	CASSQDRSGGPYNEQFF
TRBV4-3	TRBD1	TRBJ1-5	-	TGCGCCAGCAGCCAAGAATACAGGGGTAGCAATCAGCCCCAGCATTTT	CASSQEYRGSNQPQHF
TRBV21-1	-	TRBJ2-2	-	TGTGCCAGCAGCAAGTTGGGCGCGACCGGGGAGCTGTTTTTT	CASSKLGATGELFF
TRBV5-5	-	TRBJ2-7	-	TGTGCCAGCAGCTTGTTGGGTTCCTACGAGCAGTACTTC	CASSLLGSYEQYF
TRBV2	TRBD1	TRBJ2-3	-	TGTGCCGCATTAAACCGGGACAGGTCCACAGATACGCAGTATTTT	CAALNRDRSTDTQYF
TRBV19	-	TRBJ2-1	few	TGTGCCAGTACAGGTGAATATTACAATGAGCAGTTCTTC	CASTGEYYNEQFF
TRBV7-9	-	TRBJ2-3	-	TGTGCCAGCAGCTTAATTTCACAGGAGAGGGATACGCAGTATTTT	CASSLISQERDTQYF
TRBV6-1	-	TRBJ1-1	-	TGTGCCAGCAGAGGAAACAGGGCAGAAGCTTTCTTT	CASRGNRAEAFF
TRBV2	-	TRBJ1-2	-	TGTGCCAGCAGTCAAAGCAGGGCCTCTAACTATGGCTACACCTTC	CASSQSRASNYGYTF
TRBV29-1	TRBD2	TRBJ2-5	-	TGCAGCGTTGGGGTAGCGGGAGGCCAAGAGACCCAGTACTTC	CSVGVAGGQETQYF
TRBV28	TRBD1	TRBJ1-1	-	TGTGCCAGCGTCTTATCCCTGGGAGGGACAGAAGAAGCTTTCTTT	CASVLSLGGTEEAFF
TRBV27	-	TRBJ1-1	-	TGTGCCAGCAGTTGGGCAGGACAAGCTTTCTTT	CASSWAGQAFF
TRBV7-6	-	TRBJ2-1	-	TGTGCCAGCAGCTTGTTCCGAAGGGTGAATTTAAATGAGCAGTTCTTC	CASSLFRRVNLNEQFF
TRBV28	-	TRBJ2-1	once	TGTGCCAGCAGTTTACGCCTGAGCTCCTACAATGAGCAGTTCTTC	CASSLRLSSYNEQFF